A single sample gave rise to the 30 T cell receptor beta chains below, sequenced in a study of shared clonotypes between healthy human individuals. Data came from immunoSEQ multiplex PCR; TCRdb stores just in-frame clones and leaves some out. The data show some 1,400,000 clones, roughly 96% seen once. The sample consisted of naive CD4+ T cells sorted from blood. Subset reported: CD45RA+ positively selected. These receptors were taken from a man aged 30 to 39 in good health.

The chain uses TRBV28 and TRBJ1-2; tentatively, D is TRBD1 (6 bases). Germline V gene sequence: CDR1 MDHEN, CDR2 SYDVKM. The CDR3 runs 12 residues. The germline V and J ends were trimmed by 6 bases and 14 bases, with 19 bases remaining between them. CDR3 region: CASSSGVGTWTF. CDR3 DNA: TGTGCCAGCAGCTCCGGGGTAGGGACATGGACCTTC.

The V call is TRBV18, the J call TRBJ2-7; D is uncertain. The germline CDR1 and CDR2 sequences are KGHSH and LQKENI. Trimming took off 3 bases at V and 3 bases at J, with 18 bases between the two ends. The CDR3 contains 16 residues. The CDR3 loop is CASSPILGIGVYEQYF. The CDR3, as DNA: TGTGCCAGCTCACCTATCTTGGGAATTGGAGTCTACGAGCAGTACTTC.

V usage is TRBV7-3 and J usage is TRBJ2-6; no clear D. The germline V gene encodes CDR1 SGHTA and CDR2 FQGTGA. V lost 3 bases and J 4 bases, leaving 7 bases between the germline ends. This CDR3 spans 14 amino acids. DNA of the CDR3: TGTGCCAGCAGCTTTAACCCCGGGGCCAACGTCCTGACTTTC. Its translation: CASSFNPGANVLTF.

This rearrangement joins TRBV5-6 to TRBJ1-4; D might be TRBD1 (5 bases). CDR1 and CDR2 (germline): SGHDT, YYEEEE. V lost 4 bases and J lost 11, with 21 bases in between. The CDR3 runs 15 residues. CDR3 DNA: TGTGCCAGCAGCCCGACGGGCTCCGAGGGGCCTAAACTGTTTTTT. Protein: CASSPTGSEGPKLFF.

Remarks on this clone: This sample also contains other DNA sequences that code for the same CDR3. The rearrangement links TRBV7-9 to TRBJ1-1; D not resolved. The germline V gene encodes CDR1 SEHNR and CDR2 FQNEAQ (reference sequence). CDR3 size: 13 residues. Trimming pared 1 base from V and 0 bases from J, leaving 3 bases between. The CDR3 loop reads CASSLDMNTEAFF. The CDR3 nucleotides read TGTGCCAGCAGCTTAGACATGAACACTGAAGCTTTCTTT.

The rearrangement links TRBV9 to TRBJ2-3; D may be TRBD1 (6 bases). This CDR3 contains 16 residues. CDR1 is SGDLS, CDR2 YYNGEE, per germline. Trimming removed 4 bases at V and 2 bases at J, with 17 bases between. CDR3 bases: TGTGCCAGCAGCCCATGGGGGCAGGGATACACAGATACGCAGTATTTT. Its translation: CASSPWGQGYTDTQYF.

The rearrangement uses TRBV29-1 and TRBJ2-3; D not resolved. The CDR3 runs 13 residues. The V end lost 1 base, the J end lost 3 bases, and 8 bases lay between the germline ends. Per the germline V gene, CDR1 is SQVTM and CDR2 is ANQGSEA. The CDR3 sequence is CSVEAAGTDTQYF. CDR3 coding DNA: TGCAGCGTTGAAGCCGCCGGGACAGATACGCAGTATTTT.

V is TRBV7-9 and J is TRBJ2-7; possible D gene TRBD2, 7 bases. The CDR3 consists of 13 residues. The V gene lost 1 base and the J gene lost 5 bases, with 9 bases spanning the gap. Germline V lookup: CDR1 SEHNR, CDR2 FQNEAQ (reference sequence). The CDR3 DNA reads TGTGCCAGCAGCTTAGACGGGGGGCACGAGCAGTACTTC. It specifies CASSLDGGHEQYF.

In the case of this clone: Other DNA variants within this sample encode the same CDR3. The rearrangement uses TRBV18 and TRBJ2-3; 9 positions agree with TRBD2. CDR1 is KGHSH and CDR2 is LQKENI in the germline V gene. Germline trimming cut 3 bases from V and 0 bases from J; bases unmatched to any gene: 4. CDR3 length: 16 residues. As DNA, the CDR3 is TGTGCCAGCTCACCTGGTCTAGCGGGGAGCACAGATACGCAGTATTTT. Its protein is CASSPGLAGSTDTQYF.

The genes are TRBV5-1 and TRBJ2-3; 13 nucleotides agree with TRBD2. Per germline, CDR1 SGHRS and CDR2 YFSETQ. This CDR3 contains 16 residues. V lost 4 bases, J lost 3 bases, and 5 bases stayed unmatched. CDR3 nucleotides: TGCGCCAGCAGCACGGGACTAGCGGGAATAACAGATACGCAGTATTTT. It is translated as CASSTGLAGITDTQYF.

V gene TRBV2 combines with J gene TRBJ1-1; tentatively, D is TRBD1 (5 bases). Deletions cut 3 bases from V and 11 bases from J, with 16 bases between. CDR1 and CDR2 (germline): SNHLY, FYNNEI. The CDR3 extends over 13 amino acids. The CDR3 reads CASSDSGRVRAFF. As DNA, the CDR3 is TGTGCCAGCAGTGATTCAGGGCGAGTACGGGCTTTCTTT.

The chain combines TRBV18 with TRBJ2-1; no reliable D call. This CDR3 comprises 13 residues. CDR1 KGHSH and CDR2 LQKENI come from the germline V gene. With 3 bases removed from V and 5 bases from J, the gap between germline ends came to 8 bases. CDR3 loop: CASSPGVNNEQFF. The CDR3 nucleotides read TGTGCCAGCTCACCTGGCGTGAACAATGAGCAGTTCTTC.

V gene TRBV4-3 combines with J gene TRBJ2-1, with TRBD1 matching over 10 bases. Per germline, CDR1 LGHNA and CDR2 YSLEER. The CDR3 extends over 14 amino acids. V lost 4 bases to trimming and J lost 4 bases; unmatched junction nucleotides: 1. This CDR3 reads CASSRDRGYNEQFF. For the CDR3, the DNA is TGCGCCAGCAGCCGGGACAGGGGATACAATGAGCAGTTCTTC.

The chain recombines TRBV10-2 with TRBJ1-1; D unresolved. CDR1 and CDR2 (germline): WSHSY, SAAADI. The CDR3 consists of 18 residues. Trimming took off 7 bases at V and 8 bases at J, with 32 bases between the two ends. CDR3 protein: CASTIQPSGLGKATEAFF. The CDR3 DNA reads TGCGCCAGCACTATCCAACCCTCCGGGCTGGGAAAGGCCACCGAAGCTTTCTTT.

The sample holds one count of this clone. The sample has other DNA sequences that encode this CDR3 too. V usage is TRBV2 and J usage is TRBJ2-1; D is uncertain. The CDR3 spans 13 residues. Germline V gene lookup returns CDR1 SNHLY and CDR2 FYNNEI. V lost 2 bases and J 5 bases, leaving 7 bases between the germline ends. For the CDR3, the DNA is TGTGCCAGCAGTGAACGTAGAAACAATGAGCAGTTCTTC. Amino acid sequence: CASSERRNNEQFF. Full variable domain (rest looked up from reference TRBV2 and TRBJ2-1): EPEVTQTPSHQVTQMGQEVILRCVPISNHLYFYWYRQILGQKVEFLVSFYNNEISEKSEIFDDQFSVERPDGSNFTLKIRSTKLEDSAMYFCASSERRNNEQFFGPGTRLTVL.

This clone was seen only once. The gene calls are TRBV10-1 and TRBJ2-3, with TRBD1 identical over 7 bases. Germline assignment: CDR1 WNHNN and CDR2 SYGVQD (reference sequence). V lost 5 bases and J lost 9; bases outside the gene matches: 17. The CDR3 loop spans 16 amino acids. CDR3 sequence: CASSQLTGTIPSTQYF. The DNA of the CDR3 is TGCGCCAGCAGTCAATTGACAGGGACCATCCCATCGACGCAGTATTTT.

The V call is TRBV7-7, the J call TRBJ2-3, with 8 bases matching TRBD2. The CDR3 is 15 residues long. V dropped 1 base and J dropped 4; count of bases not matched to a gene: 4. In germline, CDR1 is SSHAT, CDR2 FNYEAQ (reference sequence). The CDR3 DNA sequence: TGTGCCAGCAGCTTAGGGCTAGCGGGTCCAGATACGCAGTATTTT. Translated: CASSLGLAGPDTQYF.

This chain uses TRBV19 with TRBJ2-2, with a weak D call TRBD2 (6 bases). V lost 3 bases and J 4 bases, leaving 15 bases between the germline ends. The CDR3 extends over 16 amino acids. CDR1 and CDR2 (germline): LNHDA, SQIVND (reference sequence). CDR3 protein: CASSIRGSAFTGELFF. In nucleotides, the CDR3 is TGTGCCAGTAGTATTCGGGGGTCGGCCTTCACCGGGGAGCTGTTTTTT.

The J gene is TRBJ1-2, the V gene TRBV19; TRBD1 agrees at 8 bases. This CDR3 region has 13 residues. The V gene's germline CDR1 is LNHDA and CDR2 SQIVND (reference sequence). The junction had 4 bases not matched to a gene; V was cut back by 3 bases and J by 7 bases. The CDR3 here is CASSMTGAAGYTF. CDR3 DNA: TGTGCCAGTAGTATGACAGGGGCCGCTGGCTACACCTTC. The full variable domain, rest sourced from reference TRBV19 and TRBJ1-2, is DGGITQSPKYLFRKEGQNVTLSCEQNLNHDAMYWYRQDPGQGLRLIYYSQIVNDFQKGDIAEGYSVSREKKESFPLTVTSAQKNPTAFYLCASSMTGAAGYTFGSGTRLTVV.

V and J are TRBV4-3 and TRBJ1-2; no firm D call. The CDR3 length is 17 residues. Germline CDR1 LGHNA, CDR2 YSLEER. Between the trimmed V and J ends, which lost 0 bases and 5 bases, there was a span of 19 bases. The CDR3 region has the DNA TGCGCCAGCAGCCAAGAAACGGGGATCTTGGGAGATTATGGCTACACCTTC. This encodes CASSQETGILGDYGYTF.

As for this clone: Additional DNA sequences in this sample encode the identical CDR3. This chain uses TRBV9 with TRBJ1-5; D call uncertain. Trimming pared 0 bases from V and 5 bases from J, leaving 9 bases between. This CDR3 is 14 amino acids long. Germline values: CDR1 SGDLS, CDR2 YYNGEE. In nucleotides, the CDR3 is TGTGCCAGCAGCGTAGAAGGGTTGGATCAGCCCCAGCATTTT. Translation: CASSVEGLDQPQHF.

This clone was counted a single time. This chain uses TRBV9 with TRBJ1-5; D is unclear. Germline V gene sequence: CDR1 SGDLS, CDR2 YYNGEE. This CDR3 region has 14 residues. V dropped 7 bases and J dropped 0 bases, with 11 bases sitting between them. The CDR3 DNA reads TGTGCCAGCGGTGGAGGAACTAGCAATCAGCCCCAGCATTTT. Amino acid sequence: CASGGGTSNQPQHF. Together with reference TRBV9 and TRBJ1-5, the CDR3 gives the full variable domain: DSGVTQTPKHLITATGQRVTLRCSPRSGDLSVYWYQQSLDQGLQFLIQYYNGEERAKGNILERFSAQQFPDLHSELNLSSLELGDSALYFCASGGGTSNQPQHFGDGTRLSIL.

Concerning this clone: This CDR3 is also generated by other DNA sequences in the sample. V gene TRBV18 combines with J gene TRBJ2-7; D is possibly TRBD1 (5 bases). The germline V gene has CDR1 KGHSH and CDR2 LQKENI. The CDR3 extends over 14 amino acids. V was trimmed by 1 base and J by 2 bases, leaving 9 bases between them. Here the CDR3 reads CASSPLDSTYEQYF. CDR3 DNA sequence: TGTGCCAGCTCACCACTTGACAGTACCTACGAGCAGTACTTC. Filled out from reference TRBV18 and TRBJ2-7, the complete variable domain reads NAGVMQNPRHLVRRRGQEARLRCSPMKGHSHVYWYRQLPEEGLKFMVYLQKENIIDESGMPKERFSAEFPKEGPSILRIQQVVRGDSAAYFCASSPLDSTYEQYFGPGTRLTVT.

The CDR3 here is CASSPRVGARSKNIQYF. As DNA, the CDR3 is TGTGCCAGCAGTCCTAGAGTAGGGGCACGGTCCAAAAACATTCAGTACTTC. This sequence joins TRBV27 and TRBJ2-4, with D possibly being TRBD1 (5 bases). This CDR3 spans 17 amino acids. Germline V lookup: CDR1 MNHEY, CDR2 SMNVEV (reference sequence). The germline V and J ends were trimmed by 5 bases and 2 bases, with 19 bases remaining between them.

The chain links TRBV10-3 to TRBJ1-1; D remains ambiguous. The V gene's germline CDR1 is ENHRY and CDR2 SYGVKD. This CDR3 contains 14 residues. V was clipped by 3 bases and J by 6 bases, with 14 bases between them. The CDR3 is CAISERAGMAEAFF. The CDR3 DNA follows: TGTGCCATCAGTGAACGGGCTGGGATGGCTGAAGCTTTCTTT.

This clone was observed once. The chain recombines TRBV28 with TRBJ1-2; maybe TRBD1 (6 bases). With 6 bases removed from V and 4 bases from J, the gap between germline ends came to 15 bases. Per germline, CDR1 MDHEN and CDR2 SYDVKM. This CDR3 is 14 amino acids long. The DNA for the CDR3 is TGTGCCAGCAGGGGGGCGGGCAGCTCCTATGGCTACACCTTC. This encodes CASRGAGSSYGYTF.

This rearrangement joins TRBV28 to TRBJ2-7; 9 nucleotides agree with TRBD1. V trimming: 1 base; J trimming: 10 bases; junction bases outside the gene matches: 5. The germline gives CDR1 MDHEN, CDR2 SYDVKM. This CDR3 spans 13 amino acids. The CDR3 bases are TGTGCCAGCAGTTTATACGGACAGGGGTCTCAGTACTTC. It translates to CASSLYGQGSQYF.

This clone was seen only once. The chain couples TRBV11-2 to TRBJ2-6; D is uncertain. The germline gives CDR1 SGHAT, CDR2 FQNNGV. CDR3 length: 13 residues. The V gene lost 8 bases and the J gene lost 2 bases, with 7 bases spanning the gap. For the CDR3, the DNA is TGTGCCAGCCCTGTACCTGGGGCCAACGTCCTGACTTTC. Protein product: CASPVPGANVLTF.

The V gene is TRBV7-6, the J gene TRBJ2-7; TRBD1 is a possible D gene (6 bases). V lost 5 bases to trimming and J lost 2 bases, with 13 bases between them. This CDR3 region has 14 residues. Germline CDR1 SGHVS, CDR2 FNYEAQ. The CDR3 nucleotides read TGTGCCAGCAGCCCCCTGGACAGAGCCTACGAGCAGTACTTC. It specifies CASSPLDRAYEQYF.

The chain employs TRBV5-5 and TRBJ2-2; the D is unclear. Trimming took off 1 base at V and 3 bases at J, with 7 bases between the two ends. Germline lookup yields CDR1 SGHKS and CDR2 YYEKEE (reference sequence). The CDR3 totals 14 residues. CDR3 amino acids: CASSLIRDTGELFF. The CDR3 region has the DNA TGTGCCAGCAGCTTGATTCGGGACACCGGGGAGCTGTTTTTT.